This is a list of T cell receptor beta chains from one sample in a study of T cells in localized non-small cell lung cancer. TCRdb keeps only in-frame clones here, not all; method: immunoSEQ multiplex PCR. Among around 2,000 clones listed, around 21% were seen once. The sequencing here drew on normal lung tissue next to the tumor, taken before any cancer treatment. The source is a woman between 40 and 69 years old with stage I lung adenocarcinoma. The CDR3 runs from the conserved cysteine through the conserved F or W. The D gene is left open where the match is weak. Clone size appears in some rows only: once, few, many, or a class for an expanded clone.

j_call d_call clone_size v_call cdr3_aa cdr3_nt
TRBJ2-7 - few TRBV11-3 CASSLPPQAISYEQYF TGTGCCAGCAGCCTCCCCCCACAGGCGATCTCCTACGAGCAGTACTTC
TRBJ2-7 - - TRBV2 CASRPQGGSSYEQYF TGTGCCAGCAGACCACAGGGCGGTAGCTCCTACGAGCAGTACTTC
TRBJ2-6 - - TRBV14 CASSQVAGANVLTF TGTGCCAGCAGCCAAGTAGCCGGGGCCAACGTCCTGACTTTC
TRBJ1-4 - - TRBV5-1 CASSPGAYRGTNEKLFF TGCGCCAGCAGCCCGGGGGCTTATAGGGGCACTAATGAAAAACTGTTTTTT
TRBJ2-7 - - TRBV11-3 CASSLVPESYEQYF TGTGCCAGCAGCTTGGTTCCGGAGTCCTACGAGCAGTACTTC
TRBJ2-7 TRBD2 - TRBV6-8 CASSKLSPSGGAFEQYF TGTGCCAGCAGTAAGCTTAGCCCTAGCGGGGGGGCGTTTGAGCAGTACTTC
TRBJ1-2 - - TRBV6-8 CASSYQVSYGYTF TGTGCCAGCAGTTATCAGGTGTCCTATGGCTACACCTTC
TRBJ1-2 - large TRBV6-8 CASSLDSNYGYTF TGTGCCAGCAGTTTAGACAGTAACTATGGCTACACCTTC
TRBJ1-4 - few TRBV13 CASSYNHRTEKLFF TGTGCCAGCAGCTACAATCATCGGACTGAAAAACTGTTTTTT
TRBJ2-7 TRBD1 few TRBV6-8 CASSYRRGTGHHEQYF TGTGCCAGCAGTTACCGCCGTGGGACAGGGCACCACGAGCAGTACTTC
TRBJ2-1 - few TRBV9 CASSPQGFGQFF TGTGCCAGCAGCCCCCAGGGGTTCGGGCAGTTCTTC
TRBJ2-7 TRBD1 - TRBV6-8 CASSSGQGVSYEQYF TGTGCCAGCAGCTCCGGACAGGGGGTCTCCTACGAGCAGTACTTC
TRBJ1-5 - few TRBV7-5 CASSFRGQGLGDQPQHF TGTGCCAGCAGCTTCCGTGGACAGGGCTTAGGAGATCAGCCCCAGCATTTT
TRBJ1-1 - few TRBV29-1 CASSQDLGTLNTEAFF TGCGCCAGCAGCCAAGATCTGGGCACCCTGAACACTGAAGCTTTCTTT
TRBJ1-4 - few TRBV15 CATSRDRRDFEKLFF TGTGCCACCAGCAGAGATCGTAGGGACTTTGAAAAACTGTTTTTT